Below are 2 T cell receptor beta chains sequenced from a single sample in a study of cytomegalovirus exposure and HLA in healthy donors. Use of 60 Vbeta and 13 Jbeta primers characterized the PCR. Sequencing was performed with immunoSEQ multiplex PCR; in TCRdb, only in-frame clones are kept and a portion is missing. Of 210,000 or so clones in the sample, 65% to 85% were seen once. The material sequenced was PBMCs. The receptors stem from a boy between 2 and 15 years old in good health and CMV-seronegative.

A few counts support this clone. V is TRBV5-6 and J is TRBJ2-7; 9 positions agree with TRBD2. CDR1 and CDR2 (germline): SGHDT, YYEEEE. This CDR3 contains 14 residues. Trimming removed 1 base from V and 7 bases from J; junction bases left unmatched: 6. CDR3 nucleotides: TGTGCCAGCAGCTTGTTGGCGGGAGGGGGAGAGCAGTACTTC. Protein product: CASSLLAGGGEQYF.

The chain employs TRBV2 and TRBJ2-5, with 7 bases identical to TRBD2. The CDR3 extends over 17 amino acids. J was trimmed by 9 bases and V by 8 bases; bases with no gene match: 24. Germline assignment: CDR1 SNHLY and CDR2 FYNNEI. The CDR3 here is CASLGIIRGDLRGAQYF. The CDR3 region has the DNA TGTGCCAGCTTGGGGATTATCCGGGGGGACCTTCGGGGGGCCCAGTACTTC.